Listed here are 14 T cell receptor beta chains from one sample, sequenced in a study of glioma-infiltrating T cells after dendritic cell vaccination. Generated by immunoSEQ multiplex PCR, the TCRdb table keeps only in-frame clones and is missing some. The sample lists approximately 84,000 clones; 85% to 90% were seen once. The sequenced sample was blood, obtained before dendritic cell vaccination. These TCRs come from a human donor with glioblastoma.

The J gene is TRBJ2-2, the V gene TRBV7-2, with 11 bases fitting TRBD2. The V gene's germline CDR1 is SGHTA and CDR2 FQGNSA. V was clipped by 0 bases and J by 6 bases; unmatched bases: 6. The length of the CDR3 is 17 residues. The CDR3 is CASSLAFLAGGPGELFF. The CDR3 DNA sequence: TGTGCCAGCAGCTTAGCTTTTTTAGCGGGGGGGCCCGGGGAGCTGTTTTTT.

The gene calls are TRBV6-5 and TRBJ2-7; D perhaps matches TRBD1 (6 bases). With 5 bases removed from V and 1 base from J, the gap between germline ends came to 6 bases. Germline CDR1 reads MNHEY; CDR2 reads SVGAGI. CDR3 length: 12 amino acids. CDR3 bases: TGTGCCAGCAGTACAGGGTCCTACGAGCAGTACTTC. Translating it yields CASSTGSYEQYF.

The V gene is TRBV5-1, the J gene TRBJ1-4; 9 nucleotides match TRBD1. Per the germline V gene, CDR1 is SGHRS and CDR2 is YFSETQ. This CDR3 is 13 amino acids long. After removal of 4 bases from V and 8 bases from J, the junction contained 3 bases not matched to a gene. This CDR3 is CASSRDREEKLFF. The CDR3 region has the DNA TGCGCCAGCAGCCGGGACAGGGAAGAAAAACTGTTTTTT.

The chain uses TRBV7-2 and TRBJ1-1; 9 bases are shared with TRBD1. The junction had 14 bases not matched to a gene; V was cut back by 5 bases and J by 4 bases. The CDR3 length is 17 residues. Looked up from germline, CDR1 is SGHTA and CDR2 is FQGNSA. CDR3 region: CASSQSLRSTGGTEAFF. For the CDR3, the DNA is TGTGCCAGCAGCCAATCGTTAAGATCGACAGGGGGCACTGAAGCTTTCTTT. Supplemented by reference TRBV7-2 and TRBJ1-1, the full variable domain reads GAGVSQSPSNKVTEKGKDVELRCDPISGHTALYWYRQSLGQGLEFLIYFQGNSAPDKSGLPSDRFSAERTGGSVSTLTIQRTQQEDSAVYLCASSQSLRSTGGTEAFFGQGTRLTVV.

This sequence joins TRBV7-9 and TRBJ2-3; D gene uncertain. Germline loops: CDR1 SEHNR, CDR2 FQNEAQ (reference sequence). Trimming took 1 base from V and 2 from J, leaving 10 bases between them. The CDR3 is 15 residues long. The CDR3 coding sequence is TGTGCCAGCAGCTTAGTCCCAAGCTCCACAGATACGCAGTATTTT. Protein sequence: CASSLVPSSTDTQYF. Using reference TRBV7-9 and TRBJ2-3 for the parts outside the CDR3, the full variable domain is DTGVSQNPRHKITKRGQNVTFRCDPISEHNRLYWYRQTLGQGPEFLTYFQNEAQLEKSRLLSDRFSAERPKGSFSTLEIQRTEQGDSAMYLCASSLVPSSTDTQYFGPGTRLTVL.

This chain links TRBV27 with TRBJ2-5, with 7 bases that match TRBD2. CDR1 MNHEY and CDR2 SMNVEV come from the germline V gene (reference sequence). V was clipped by 0 bases and J by 0 bases; unmatched bases: 1. This CDR3 region has 15 residues. CDR3 residues: CASSLSGLNQETQYF. DNA of the CDR3: TGTGCCAGCAGTTTATCGGGACTAAACCAAGAGACCCAGTACTTC.

The chain is built from TRBV25-1 and TRBJ2-6; 11 nucleotides align to TRBD1. CDR1 and CDR2 (germline): MGHDK, SYGVNS. Trimming removed 4 bases from V and 0 bases from J; junction bases left unmatched: 2. The CDR3 loop spans 17 amino acids. The CDR3 DNA reads TGTGCCAGCAGTGGAGGGACAGGGGGCTCTGGGGCCAACGTCCTGACTTTC. Its translation: CASSGGTGGSGANVLTF.

The chain carries TRBV5-6 and TRBJ2-1; 8 bases line up with TRBD1. Germline V CDR1 and CDR2: SGHDT, YYEEEE. V was pared by 3 bases and J by 0 bases, with 5 bases of the junction left unmatched. The CDR3 has 16 residues. Here the CDR3 DNA reads TGTGCCAGCAGCTCAGGGGGCGCAAGCTCCTACAATGAGCAGTTCTTC. The encoded protein is CASSSGGASSYNEQFF.

This chain links TRBV28 with TRBJ2-3, with D possibly matching TRBD1 (5 bases). V shed 8 bases and J shed 4 bases, with 10 bases lying between them. The CDR3 is 12 residues long. The germline CDR1 and CDR2 sequences are MDHEN and SYDVKM. CDR3 coding DNA: TGTGCCAGCTTTCAGGGCTCAGATACGCAGTATTTT. This codes for CASFQGSDTQYF.

V gene TRBV10-3 combines with J gene TRBJ2-5; 14 nucleotides agree with TRBD2. With V trimmed by 4 bases and J by 1 base, 8 bases remained unmatched. This CDR3 contains 18 residues. CDR1 is ENHRY, CDR2 SYGVKD, per germline. CDR3 bases: TGTGCCATCAGTGGAGGACTAGCGGGGGGCTCGTTCCAAGAGACCCAGTACTTC. Protein: CAISGGLAGGSFQETQYF.

The J gene is TRBJ2-7, the V gene TRBV5-1; the D gene is possibly TRBD1 (6 bases). The V end was cut by 0 bases, the J end by 3 bases, with 13 bases between. Germline values: CDR1 SGHRS, CDR2 YFSETQ. This CDR3 has 15 amino acids. The CDR3 here is CASSLERGHNYEQYF. The CDR3 DNA reads as TGCGCCAGCAGCTTGGAAAGGGGACATAACTACGAGCAGTACTTC.

V usage is TRBV5-4 and J usage is TRBJ2-5, with D perhaps matching TRBD2 (5 bases). There are 14 residues in the CDR3. With 0 bases removed from V and 5 bases from J, the gap between germline ends came to 11 bases. The germline V gene has CDR1 SGHNT and CDR2 YYREEE (reference sequence). CDR3 sequence reads: CASSLAGSRETQYF. The CDR3, as DNA: TGTGCCAGCAGCTTGGCGGGAAGCCGGGAGACCCAGTACTTC. Complete variable domain (other parts from reference TRBV5-4 and TRBJ2-5): ETGVTQSPTHLIKTRGQQVTLRCSSQSGHNTVSWYQQALGQGPQFIFQYYREEENGRGNFPPRFSGLQFPNYSSELNVNALELDDSALYLCASSLAGSRETQYFGPGTRLLVL.

The V call is TRBV7-9, the J call TRBJ1-5; unclear D gene. Trimming removed 3 bases at V and 4 bases at J, with 13 bases between. CDR1 is SEHNR, CDR2 FQNEAQ, per germline (reference sequence). The CDR3 totals 15 residues. Here the CDR3 DNA reads TGTGCCAGCAGCTTTTTCGACGGAGATAATCAGCCCCAGCATTTT. Its translation: CASSFFDGDNQPQHF.

V is TRBV30 and J is TRBJ1-5; the D is unclear. V was pared by 2 bases and J by 9 bases, with 17 bases between. Germline V gene sequence: CDR1 GTSNPN, CDR2 SVGIG (reference sequence). The length of the CDR3 is 14 residues. The CDR3 bases are TGTGCCTGGAGTTATGAACCCTACGGTGGGCCCCAGCATTTT. Its translation: CAWSYEPYGGPQHF.